This T cell receptor (beta chain) emerged from a study of T cells expressing NK-cell markers (dated by TCRdb to between 2020 and 2021). Study-wide context: About 8 donors provided sorted CD3+CD56+NKG2C+, CD3+CD56+NKG2C- and CD3+CD56-NKG2C+ T-cell subsets, whose TCR beta-chain repertoires were profiled. Among the eight sequenced donors, seven were HCMV-seropositive and one was HCMV-seronegative. The eight sequenced donors were randomly selected healthy volunteers, three men and five women. Libraries were sequenced as 2 x 150 bp reads on Illumina HiSeq 2000/2500, MiSeq or NextSeq.

Comment on this clonotype: Its antigen is currently not known.

The CDR1 and CDR2 encoded by the germline V gene (reference sequence) are DFQATT and SNEGSKA. From its cysteine to its phenylalanine, the CDR3 spans 14 amino acids. There is no recorded DNA. HCMV serostatus was determined by detecting HCMV-specific IgG in serum with a commercial ELISA kit. Peripheral blood mononuclear cells were isolated from blood by Ficoll density gradient centrifugation. What the study reported, not specific to this receptor: Those dominant clonotypes were again the most abundant among CD3+CD56-NKG2C+ cells in several donors, at about 28.3-65%. It remained unclear whether the expanded NKG2C-expressing T cell clones were specific for HCMV antigens. In six donors, the dominant CD3+CD56+NKG2C+ clonotypes were among the top 10 CD8+ clonotypes and accounted for roughly 1.0-7.0% of CD8+ T cells.

The data were produced on an Illumina HiSeq 2000. 5'RACE template switching, by which a universal primer site and unique molecular identifiers were added, was used to make TCR beta cDNA libraries. Priming for cDNA synthesis came from the TCR beta constant segment, and two successive PCR amplification steps followed. As for the original processing: MIGEC was used to demultiplex reads and group reads by UMI, and MiTCR was used to assemble and quantify clonotypes. To exclude erroneous sequences, any TCR cDNA sequence not supported by at least two reads was discarded. The tcR package was used for downstream repertoire analysis, and clonotypes were matched between fractions using CDR3 nucleotide sequence together with V segment. VDJmatch was used to annotate antigen specificity against VDJdb, with one amino acid substitution in CDR3 permitted. With the reads reprocessed by TCRdb, a single entry stands for each CDR3 protein sequence and no DNA is reported. TCRdb's processing, not the study's, gives the V and J calls here. The sample table on file contains some 600,000 distinct CDR3 sequences. 3.5% to 4.5% of the sample rests with the top ten.

Sequences were obtained from blood T cells: a sorted CD56 or NKG2C T cell subset, CD4+ or CD8+ T cells, or bulk PBMC T cells (not recorded which). Recombination connected TRBV20-1 to TRBJ2-5; TCRdb's D gene call, TRBD1, goes unchecked for lack of DNA. The receptor was isolated from a man between 18 and 35 years old in good health. Donor details come from another sample of the same person, matched by shared clones. The CDR3 here reads CSVLSAPTPETQYF.